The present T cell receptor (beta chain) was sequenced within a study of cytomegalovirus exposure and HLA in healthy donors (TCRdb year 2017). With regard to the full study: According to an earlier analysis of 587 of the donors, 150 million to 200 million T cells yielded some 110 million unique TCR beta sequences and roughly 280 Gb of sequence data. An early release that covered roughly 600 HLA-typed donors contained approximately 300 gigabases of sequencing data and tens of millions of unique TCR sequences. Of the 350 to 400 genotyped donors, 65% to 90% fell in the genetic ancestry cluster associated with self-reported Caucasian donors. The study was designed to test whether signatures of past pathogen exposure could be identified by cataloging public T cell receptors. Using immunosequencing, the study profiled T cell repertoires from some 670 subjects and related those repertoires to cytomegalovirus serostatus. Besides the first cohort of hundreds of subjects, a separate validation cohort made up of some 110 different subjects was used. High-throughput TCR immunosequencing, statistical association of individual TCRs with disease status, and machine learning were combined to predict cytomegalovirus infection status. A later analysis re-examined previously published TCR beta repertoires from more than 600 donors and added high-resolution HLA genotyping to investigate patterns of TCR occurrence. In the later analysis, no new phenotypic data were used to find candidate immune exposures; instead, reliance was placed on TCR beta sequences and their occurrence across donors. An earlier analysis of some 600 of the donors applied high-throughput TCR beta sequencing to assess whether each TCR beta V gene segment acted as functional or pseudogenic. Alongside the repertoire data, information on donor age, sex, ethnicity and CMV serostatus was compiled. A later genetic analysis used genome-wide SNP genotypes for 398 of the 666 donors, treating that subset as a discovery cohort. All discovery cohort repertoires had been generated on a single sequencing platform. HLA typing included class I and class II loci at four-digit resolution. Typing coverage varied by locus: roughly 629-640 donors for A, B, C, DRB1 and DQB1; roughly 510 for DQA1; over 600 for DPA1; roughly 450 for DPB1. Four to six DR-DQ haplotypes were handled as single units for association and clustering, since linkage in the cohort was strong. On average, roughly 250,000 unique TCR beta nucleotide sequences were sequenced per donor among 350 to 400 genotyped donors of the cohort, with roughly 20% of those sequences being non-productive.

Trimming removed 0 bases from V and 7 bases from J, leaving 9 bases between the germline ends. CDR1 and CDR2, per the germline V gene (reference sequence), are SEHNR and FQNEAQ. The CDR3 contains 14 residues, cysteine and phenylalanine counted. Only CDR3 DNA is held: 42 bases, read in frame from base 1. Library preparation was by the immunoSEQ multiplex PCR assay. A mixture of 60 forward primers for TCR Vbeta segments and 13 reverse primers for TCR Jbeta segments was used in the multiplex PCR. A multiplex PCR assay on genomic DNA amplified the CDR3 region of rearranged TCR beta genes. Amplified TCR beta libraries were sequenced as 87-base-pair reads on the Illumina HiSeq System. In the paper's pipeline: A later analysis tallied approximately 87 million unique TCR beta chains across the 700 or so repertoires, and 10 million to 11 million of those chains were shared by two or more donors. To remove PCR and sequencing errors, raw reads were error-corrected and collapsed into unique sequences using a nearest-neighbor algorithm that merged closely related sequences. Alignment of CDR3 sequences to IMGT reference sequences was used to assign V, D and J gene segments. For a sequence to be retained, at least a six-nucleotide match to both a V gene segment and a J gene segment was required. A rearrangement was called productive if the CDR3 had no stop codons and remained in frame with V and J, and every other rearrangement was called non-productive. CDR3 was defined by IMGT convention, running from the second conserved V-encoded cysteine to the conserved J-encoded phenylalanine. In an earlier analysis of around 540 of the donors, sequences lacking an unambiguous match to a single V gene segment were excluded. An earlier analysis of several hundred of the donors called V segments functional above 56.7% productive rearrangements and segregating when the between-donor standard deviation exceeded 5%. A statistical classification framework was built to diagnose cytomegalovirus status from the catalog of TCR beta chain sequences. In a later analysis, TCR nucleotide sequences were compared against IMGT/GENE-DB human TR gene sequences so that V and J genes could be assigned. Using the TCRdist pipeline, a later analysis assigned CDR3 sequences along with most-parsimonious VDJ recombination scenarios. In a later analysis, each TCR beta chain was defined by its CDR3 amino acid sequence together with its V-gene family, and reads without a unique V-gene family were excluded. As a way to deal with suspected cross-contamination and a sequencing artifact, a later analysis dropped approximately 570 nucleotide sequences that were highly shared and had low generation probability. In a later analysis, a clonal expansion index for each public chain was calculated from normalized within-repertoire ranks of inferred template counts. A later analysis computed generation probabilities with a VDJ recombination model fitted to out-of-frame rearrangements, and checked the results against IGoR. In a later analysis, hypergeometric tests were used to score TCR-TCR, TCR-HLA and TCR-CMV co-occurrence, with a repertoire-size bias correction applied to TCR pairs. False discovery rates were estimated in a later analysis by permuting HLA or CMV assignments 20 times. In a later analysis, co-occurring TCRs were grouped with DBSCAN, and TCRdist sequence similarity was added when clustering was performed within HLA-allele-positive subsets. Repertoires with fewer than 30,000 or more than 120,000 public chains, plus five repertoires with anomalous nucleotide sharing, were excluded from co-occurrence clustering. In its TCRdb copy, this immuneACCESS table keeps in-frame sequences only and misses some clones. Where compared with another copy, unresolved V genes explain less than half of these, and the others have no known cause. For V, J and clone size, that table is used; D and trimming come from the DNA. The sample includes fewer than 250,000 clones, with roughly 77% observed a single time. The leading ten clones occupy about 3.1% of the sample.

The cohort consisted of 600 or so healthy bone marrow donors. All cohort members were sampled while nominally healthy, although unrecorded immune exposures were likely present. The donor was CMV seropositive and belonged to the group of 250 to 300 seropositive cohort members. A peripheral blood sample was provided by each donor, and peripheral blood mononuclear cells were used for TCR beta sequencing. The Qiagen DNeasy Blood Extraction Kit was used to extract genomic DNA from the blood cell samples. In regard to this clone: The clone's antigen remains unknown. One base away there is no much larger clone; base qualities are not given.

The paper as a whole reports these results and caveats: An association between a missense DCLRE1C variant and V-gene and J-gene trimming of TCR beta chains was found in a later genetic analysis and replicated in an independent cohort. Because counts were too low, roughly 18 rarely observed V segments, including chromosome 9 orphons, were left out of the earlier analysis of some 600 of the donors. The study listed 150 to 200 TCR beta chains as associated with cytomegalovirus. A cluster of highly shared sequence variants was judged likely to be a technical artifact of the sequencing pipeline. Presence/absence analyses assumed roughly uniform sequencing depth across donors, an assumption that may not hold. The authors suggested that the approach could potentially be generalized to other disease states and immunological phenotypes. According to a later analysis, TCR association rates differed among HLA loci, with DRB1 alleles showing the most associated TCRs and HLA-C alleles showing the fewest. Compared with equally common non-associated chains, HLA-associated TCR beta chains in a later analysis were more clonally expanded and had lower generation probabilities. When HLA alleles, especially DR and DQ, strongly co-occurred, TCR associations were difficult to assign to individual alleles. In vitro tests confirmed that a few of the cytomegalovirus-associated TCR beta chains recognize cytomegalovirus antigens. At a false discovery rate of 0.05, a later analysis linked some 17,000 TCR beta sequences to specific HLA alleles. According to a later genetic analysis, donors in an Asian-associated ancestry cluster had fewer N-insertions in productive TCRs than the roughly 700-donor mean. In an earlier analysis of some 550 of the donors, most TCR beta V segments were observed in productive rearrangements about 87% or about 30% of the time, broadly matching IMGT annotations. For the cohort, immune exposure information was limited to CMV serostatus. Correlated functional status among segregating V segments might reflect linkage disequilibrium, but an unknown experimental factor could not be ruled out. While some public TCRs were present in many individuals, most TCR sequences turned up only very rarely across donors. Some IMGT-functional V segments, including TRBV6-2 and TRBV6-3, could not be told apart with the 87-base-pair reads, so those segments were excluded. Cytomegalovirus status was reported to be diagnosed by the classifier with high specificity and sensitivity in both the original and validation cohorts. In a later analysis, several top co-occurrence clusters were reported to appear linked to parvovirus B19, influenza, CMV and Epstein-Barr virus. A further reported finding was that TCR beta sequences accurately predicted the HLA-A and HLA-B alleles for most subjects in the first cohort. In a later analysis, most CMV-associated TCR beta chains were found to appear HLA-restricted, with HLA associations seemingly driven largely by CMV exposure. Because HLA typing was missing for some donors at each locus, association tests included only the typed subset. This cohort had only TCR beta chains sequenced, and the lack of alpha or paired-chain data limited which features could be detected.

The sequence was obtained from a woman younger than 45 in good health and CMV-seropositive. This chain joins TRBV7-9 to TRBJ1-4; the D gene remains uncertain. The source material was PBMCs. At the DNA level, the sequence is TGTGCCAGCAGCTTAGCTCGGGATTCTGAAAAACTGTTTTTT. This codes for CASSLARDSEKLFF.